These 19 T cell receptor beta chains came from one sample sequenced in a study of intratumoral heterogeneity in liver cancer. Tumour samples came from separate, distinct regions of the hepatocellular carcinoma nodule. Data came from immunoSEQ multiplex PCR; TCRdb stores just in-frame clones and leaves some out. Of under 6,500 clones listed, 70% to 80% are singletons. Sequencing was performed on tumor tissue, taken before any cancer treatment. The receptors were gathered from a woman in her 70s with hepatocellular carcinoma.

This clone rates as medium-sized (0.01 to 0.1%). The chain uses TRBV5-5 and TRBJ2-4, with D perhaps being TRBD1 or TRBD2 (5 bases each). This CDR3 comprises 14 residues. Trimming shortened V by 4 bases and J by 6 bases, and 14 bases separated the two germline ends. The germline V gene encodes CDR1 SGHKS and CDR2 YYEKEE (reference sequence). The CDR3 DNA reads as TGTGCCAGCAGCATCCGCCGGGACCTAAACATTCAGTACTTC. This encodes CASSIRRDLNIQYF.

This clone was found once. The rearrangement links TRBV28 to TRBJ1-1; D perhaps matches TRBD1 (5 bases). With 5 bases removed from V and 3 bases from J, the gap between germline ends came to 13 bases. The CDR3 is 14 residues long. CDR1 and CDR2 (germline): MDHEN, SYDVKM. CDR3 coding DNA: TGTGCCAGCAGTCCCTGGGGGGGACACACTGAAGCTTTCTTT. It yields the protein CASSPWGGHTEAFF. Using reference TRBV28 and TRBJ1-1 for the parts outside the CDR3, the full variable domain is DVKVTQSSRYLVKRTGEKVFLECVQDMDHENMFWYRQDPGLGLRLIYFSYDVKMKEKGDIPEGYSVSREKKERFSLILESASTNQTSMYLCASSPWGGHTEAFFGQGTRLTVV.

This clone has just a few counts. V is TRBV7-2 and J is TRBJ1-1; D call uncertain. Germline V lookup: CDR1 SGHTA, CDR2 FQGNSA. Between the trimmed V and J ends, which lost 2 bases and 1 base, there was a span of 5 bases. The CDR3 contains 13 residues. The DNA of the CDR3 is TGTGCCAGCAGCTTATTCGAGAACACTGAAGCTTTCTTT. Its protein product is CASSLFENTEAFF. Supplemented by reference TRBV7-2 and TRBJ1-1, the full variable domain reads GAGVSQSPSNKVTEKGKDVELRCDPISGHTALYWYRQSLGQGLEFLIYFQGNSAPDKSGLPSDRFSAERTGGSVSTLTIQRTQQEDSAVYLCASSLFENTEAFFGQGTRLTVV.

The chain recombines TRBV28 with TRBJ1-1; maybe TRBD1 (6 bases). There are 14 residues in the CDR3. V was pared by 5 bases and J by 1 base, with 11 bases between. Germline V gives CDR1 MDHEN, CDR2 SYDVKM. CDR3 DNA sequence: TGTGCCAGCAGTATACAGGGACAGAACACTGAAGCTTTCTTT. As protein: CASSIQGQNTEAFF.

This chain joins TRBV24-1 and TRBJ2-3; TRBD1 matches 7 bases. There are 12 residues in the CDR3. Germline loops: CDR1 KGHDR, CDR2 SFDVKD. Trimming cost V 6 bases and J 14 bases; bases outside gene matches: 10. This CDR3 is CATSTTGFRLYF. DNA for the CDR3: TGTGCCACCAGTACGACAGGGTTTCGGTTGTATTTT.

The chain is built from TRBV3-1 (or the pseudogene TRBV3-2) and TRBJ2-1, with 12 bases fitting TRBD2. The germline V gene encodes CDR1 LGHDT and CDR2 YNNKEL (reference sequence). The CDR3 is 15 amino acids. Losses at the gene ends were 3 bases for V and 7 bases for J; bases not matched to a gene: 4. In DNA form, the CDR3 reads TGTGCCAGCAGCCACCTAGCGGGAGGGTTTAATGAGCAGTTCTTC. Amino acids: CASSHLAGGFNEQFF.

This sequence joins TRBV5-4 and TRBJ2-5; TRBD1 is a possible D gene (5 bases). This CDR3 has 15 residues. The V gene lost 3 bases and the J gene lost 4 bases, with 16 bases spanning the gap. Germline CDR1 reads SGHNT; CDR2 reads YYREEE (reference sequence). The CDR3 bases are TGTGCCAGCAGCTCGACTTTACACCAGGGAGAGACCCAGTACTTC. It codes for CASSSTLHQGETQYF.

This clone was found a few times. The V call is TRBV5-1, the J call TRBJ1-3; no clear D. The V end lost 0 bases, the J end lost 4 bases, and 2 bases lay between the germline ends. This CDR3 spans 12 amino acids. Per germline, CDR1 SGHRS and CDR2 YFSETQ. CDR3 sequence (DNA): TGCGCCAGCAGCTTGGACGGAAACACCATATATTTT. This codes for CASSLDGNTIYF.

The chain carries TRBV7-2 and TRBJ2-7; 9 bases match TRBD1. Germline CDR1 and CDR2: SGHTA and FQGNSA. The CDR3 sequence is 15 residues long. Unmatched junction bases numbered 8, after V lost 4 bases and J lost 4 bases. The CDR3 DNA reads TGTGCCAGCAGCTCCGACAGGGGGAAGCGGTACGAGCAGTACTTC. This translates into CASSSDRGKRYEQYF. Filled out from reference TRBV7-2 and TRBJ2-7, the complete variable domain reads GAGVSQSPSNKVTEKGKDVELRCDPISGHTALYWYRQSLGQGLEFLIYFQGNSAPDKSGLPSDRFSAERTGGSVSTLTIQRTQQEDSAVYLCASSSDRGKRYEQYFGPGTRLTVT.

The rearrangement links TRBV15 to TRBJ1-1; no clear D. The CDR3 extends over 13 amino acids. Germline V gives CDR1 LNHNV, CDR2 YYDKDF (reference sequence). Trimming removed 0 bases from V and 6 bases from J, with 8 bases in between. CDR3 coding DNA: TGTGCCACCAGCAGAGATTGGGCAGCTGAAGCTTTCTTT. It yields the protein CATSRDWAAEAFF.

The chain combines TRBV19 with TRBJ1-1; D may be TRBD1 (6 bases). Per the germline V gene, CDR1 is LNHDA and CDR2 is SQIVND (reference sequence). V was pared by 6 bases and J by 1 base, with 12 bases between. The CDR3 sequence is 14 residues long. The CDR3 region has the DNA TGTGCCAGTAGAACGACAGGTGGGAACACTGAAGCTTTCTTT. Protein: CASRTTGGNTEAFF. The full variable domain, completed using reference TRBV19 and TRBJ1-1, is DGGITQSPKYLFRKEGQNVTLSCEQNLNHDAMYWYRQDPGQGLRLIYYSQIVNDFQKGDIAEGYSVSREKKESFPLTVTSAQKNPTAFYLCASRTTGGNTEAFFGQGTRLTVV.

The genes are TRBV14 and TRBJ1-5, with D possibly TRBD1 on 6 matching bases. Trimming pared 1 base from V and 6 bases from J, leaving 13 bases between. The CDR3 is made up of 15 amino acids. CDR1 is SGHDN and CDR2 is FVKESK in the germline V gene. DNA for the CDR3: TGTGCCAGCAGCCAAGTCAGGGGAGGAGTTCAGCCCCAGCATTTT. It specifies CASSQVRGGVQPQHF.

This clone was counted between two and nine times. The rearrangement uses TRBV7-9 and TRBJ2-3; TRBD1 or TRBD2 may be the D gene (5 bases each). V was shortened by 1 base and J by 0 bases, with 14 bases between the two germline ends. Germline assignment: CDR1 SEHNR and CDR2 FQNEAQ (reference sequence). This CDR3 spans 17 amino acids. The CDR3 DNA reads TGTGCCAGCAGCTTAGGGGACGGAGGTCCTAGCACAGATACGCAGTATTTT. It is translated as CASSLGDGGPSTDTQYF.

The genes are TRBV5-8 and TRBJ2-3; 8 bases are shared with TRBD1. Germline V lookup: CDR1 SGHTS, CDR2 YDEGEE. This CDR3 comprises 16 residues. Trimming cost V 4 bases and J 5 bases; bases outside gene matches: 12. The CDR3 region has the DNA TGTGCCAGCAGCCCAGCCGGGACAGGAATAAAAGATACGCAGTATTTT. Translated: CASSPAGTGIKDTQYF.

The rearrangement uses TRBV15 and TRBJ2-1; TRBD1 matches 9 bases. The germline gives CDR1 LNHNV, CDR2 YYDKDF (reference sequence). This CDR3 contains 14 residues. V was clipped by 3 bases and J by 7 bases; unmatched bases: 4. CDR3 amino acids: CATSSQTGGNEQFF. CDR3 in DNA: TGTGCCACCAGCAGCCAGACAGGGGGGAATGAGCAGTTCTTC.

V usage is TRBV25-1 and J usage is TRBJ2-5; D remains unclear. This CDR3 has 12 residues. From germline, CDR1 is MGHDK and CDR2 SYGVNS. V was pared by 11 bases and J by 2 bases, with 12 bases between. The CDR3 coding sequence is TGTGCCCGACGTGGGAAACAAGAGACCCAGTACTTC. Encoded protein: CARRGKQETQYF.

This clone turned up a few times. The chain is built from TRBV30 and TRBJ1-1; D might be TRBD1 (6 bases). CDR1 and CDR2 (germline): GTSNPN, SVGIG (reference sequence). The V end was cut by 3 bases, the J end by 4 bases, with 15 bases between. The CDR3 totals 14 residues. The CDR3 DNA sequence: TGTGCCTGGAGAGCGACAGGCCTGGGCACTGAAGCTTTCTTT. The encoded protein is CAWRATGLGTEAFF.

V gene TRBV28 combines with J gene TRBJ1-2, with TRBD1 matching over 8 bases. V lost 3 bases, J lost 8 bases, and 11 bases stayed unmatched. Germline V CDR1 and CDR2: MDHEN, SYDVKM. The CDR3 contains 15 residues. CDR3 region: CASSFLDRELRGYTF. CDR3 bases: TGTGCCAGCAGTTTCCTGGACAGGGAACTGCGGGGCTACACCTTC.

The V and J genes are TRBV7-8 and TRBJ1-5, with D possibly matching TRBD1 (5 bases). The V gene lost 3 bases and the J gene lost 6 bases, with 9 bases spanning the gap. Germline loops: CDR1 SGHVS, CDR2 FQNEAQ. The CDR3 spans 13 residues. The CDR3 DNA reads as TGTGCCAGCAGCTTTACGAGGGGTCAGCCCCAGCATTTT. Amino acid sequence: CASSFTRGQPQHF.